Below, 23 T cell receptor beta chains from the same sample are listed, as sequenced in a study of response to subunit inactivated influenza vaccine. TCRdb itself ran the RT-PCR reads through MiXCR, one entry per CDR3 protein. The sample has hundreds of thousands of distinct CDR3 sequences, over 10% seen once. The specimen was PBMCs from blood, collected 45 days after vaccination. The receptors here all came from a man aged 45-65 years who received an inactivated influenza vaccine.

Many counts were recorded for this clonotype. This sequence joins TRBV11-2 and TRBJ2-1, with D tentatively TRBD2 (6 bases). CDR1 is SGHAT and CDR2 is FQNNGV in the germline V gene. V lost 5 bases and J 0 bases, leaving 29 bases between the germline ends. The CDR3 is made up of 21 amino acids. The CDR3 DNA reads as TGTGCCAGCAGCCGCGAGTCCATTAGCGGCCGCCCCAAGAGCTCCTACAATGAGCAGTTCTTC. Amino acid sequence: CASSRESISGRPKSSYNEQFF.

Many counts were recorded for this clonotype. This chain joins TRBV12-3 or TRBV12-4 and TRBJ2-3, with D maybe TRBD2 (7 bases). Trimming pared 7 bases from V and 5 bases from J, leaving 16 bases between. This CDR3 comprises 14 residues. The CDR3 sequence is CASTAWGGVDTQYF. In DNA, the CDR3 is TGTGCCAGCACCGCCTGGGGGGGCGTAGATACGCAGTATTTT.

The chain joins TRBV20-1 to TRBJ2-7; D might be TRBD1 (6 bases). Germline loops: CDR1 DFQATT, CDR2 SNEGSKA (reference sequence). The CDR3 spans 15 residues. Trimming cost V 2 bases and J 0 bases, with 14 bases left between them. CDR3 loop: CSARPRDRYSYEQYF. The CDR3 bases are TGCAGTGCTAGACCCCGTGACAGGTACTCCTACGAGCAGTACTTC.

This clonotype was detected a few times. The chain uses TRBV15 and TRBJ1-5; D not certain. There are 15 residues in the CDR3. V was clipped by 0 bases and J by 1 base, with 7 bases between them. Germline V gives CDR1 LNHNV, CDR2 YYDKDF (reference sequence). CDR3 sequence (DNA): TGTGCCACCAGCAGAGATACACCGAGCAATCAGCCCCAGCATTTT. Protein: CATSRDTPSNQPQHF.

The genes are TRBV12-3 or TRBV12-4 and TRBJ2-3; a possible D gene is TRBD2 (6 bases). This CDR3 has 11 residues. V was pared by 5 bases and J by 11 bases, with 11 bases between. CDR3 loop: CASSTRGRQYF. As DNA, the CDR3 is TGTGCCAGCAGTACCCGGGGGAGGCAGTATTTT.

The table lists this clonotype with many counts. The chain has TRBV10-3 and TRBJ1-2, with TRBD1 matching 7 bases. The CDR3 has 11 amino acids. Losses at the gene ends were 7 bases for V and 7 bases for J; bases not matched to a gene: 3. Germline V CDR1 and CDR2: ENHRY, SYGVKD. CDR3 region: CAITEGAGYTF. The DNA for the CDR3 is TGTGCCATCACGGAGGGGGCTGGCTACACCTTC.

The CDR3 here is CSGTDTQYF. In DNA form, the CDR3 reads TGCAGCGGGACAGATACGCAGTATTTT. The rearrangement uses TRBV29-1 and TRBJ2-3; D remains unclear. Trimming removed 7 bases at V and 3 bases at J, with 2 bases between. This CDR3 comprises 9 residues. The V gene's germline CDR1 is SQVTM and CDR2 ANQGSEA.

The V gene is TRBV7-2, the J gene TRBJ1-1; D remains unclear. Trimming pared 5 bases from V and 4 bases from J, leaving 17 bases between. This CDR3 region has 15 residues. CDR1 is SGHTA, CDR2 FQGNSA, per germline. CDR3 bases: TGTGCCAGCAGCCTCCGGGCCCAACGTGGCACTGAAGCTTTCTTT. This codes for CASSLRAQRGTEAFF. The variable domain in full, completed from reference TRBV7-2 and TRBJ1-1, reads GAGVSQSPSNKVTEKGKDVELRCDPISGHTALYWYRQSLGQGLEFLIYFQGNSAPDKSGLPSDRFSAERTGGSVSTLTIQRTQQEDSAVYLCASSLRAQRGTEAFFGQGTRLTVV.

The rearrangement uses TRBV7-9 and TRBJ1-2; 8 bases match TRBD1. Per the germline V gene, CDR1 is SEHNR and CDR2 is FQNEAQ (reference sequence). With 7 bases clipped from V and 8 bases from J, the junction kept 9 bases outside the gene matches. The CDR3 consists of 13 residues. This chain's CDR3 is CASTPQGASGYTF. The DNA of the CDR3 is TGTGCCAGCACTCCCCAGGGGGCGAGCGGCTACACCTTC. The full variable domain, in which reference TRBV7-9 and TRBJ1-2 provide the parts outside the CDR3, is DTGVSQNPRHKITKRGQNVTFRCDPISEHNRLYWYRQTLGQGPEFLTYFQNEAQLEKSRLLSDRFSAERPKGSFSTLEIQRTEQGDSAMYLCASTPQGASGYTFGSGTRLTVV.

The chain joins TRBV27 to TRBJ2-7; 11 nucleotides line up with TRBD1. The germline CDR1 and CDR2 sequences are MNHEY and SMNVEV (reference sequence). The CDR3 runs to 16 residues. V was pared by 5 bases and J by 5 bases, with 11 bases of the junction left unmatched. Written as DNA, the CDR3 is TGTGCCAGCAGTCCCTACACGGGACAGGGGGTACACGAGCAGTACTTC. Its protein is CASSPYTGQGVHEQYF.

This clonotype was detected a few times. The V gene is TRBV12-3 or TRBV12-4, the J gene TRBJ2-1; no clear D. V shed 2 bases and J shed 8 bases, with 7 bases lying between them. The CDR3 spans 12 residues. The CDR3 nucleotides are TGTGCCAGCAGTTTACTGGGTTATGAGCAGTTCTTC. Translated: CASSLLGYEQFF.

This clonotype was picked up a small number of times. This chain links TRBV15 with TRBJ2-1; 13 bases are a match to TRBD2. Germline V gene sequence: CDR1 LNHNV, CDR2 YYDKDF (reference sequence). Trimming at V came to 8 bases and at J to 8 bases, leaving 9 bases not matched to a gene. The length of the CDR3 is 15 residues. CDR3 region: CATRPGLAGLDEQFF. The CDR3 coding sequence is TGTGCCACCCGGCCGGGACTAGCGGGACTGGATGAGCAGTTCTTC.

V is TRBV5-6 and J is TRBJ2-5; D is possibly TRBD2 (6 bases). The germline V gene has CDR1 SGHDT and CDR2 YYEEEE. The CDR3 has 13 residues. The V end lost 4 bases, the J end lost 3 bases, and 10 bases lay between the germline ends. The CDR3 DNA sequence: TGTGCCAGCAGCCGCGGGACGGAAGAGACCCAGTACTTC. This gives the protein CASSRGTEETQYF.

This clonotype showed up just a few times. The chain couples TRBV27 to TRBJ2-3; no clear D gene. V lost 1 base and J 1 base, leaving 12 bases between the germline ends. The germline CDR1 and CDR2 sequences are MNHEY and SMNVEV (reference sequence). The CDR3 sequence is 16 residues long. For the CDR3, the DNA is TGTGCCAGCAGTTTATTGTCCTTTAGGGGCACAGATACGCAGTATTTT. It encodes CASSLLSFRGTDTQYF.

This clonotype was picked up many times. The V call is TRBV4-1, the J call TRBJ1-6; D is unclear. This CDR3 has 13 residues. The germline V gene encodes CDR1 MGHRA and CDR2 YSYEKL. Trimming cost V 1 base and J 12 bases, with 10 bases left between them. The chain's CDR3 is CASSQGTAGPLHF. CDR3 coding DNA: TGCGCCAGCAGCCAAGGCACAGCTGGACCCCTCCACTTT.

The chain recombines TRBV29-1 with TRBJ2-7, with 7 bases that match TRBD1. Germline V lookup: CDR1 SQVTM, CDR2 ANQGSEA. J lost 0 bases, V lost 7 bases, and 3 bases had no gene match. The CDR3 spans 12 residues. The CDR3 coding sequence is TGCAGCGGCCGGACAGGCTCCTACGAGCAGTACTTC. This sequence encodes CSGRTGSYEQYF.

In this sample, this clonotype turned up many times. V is TRBV12-3 or TRBV12-4 and J is TRBJ1-5; D not certain. The CDR3 has 15 amino acids. The V end lost 4 bases, the J end lost 1 base, and 11 bases lay between the germline ends. The CDR3 DNA follows: TGTGCCAGCAGTTCCCCGACAATCAGCAATCAGCCCCAGCATTTT. Protein: CASSSPTISNQPQHF.

This clonotype was found a few times. V and J are TRBV28 and TRBJ2-5; 9 nucleotides match TRBD2. The CDR3 loop spans 15 amino acids. Germline CDR1 is MDHEN and CDR2 is SYDVKM. V lost 3 bases and J lost 1; bases outside the gene matches: 3. CDR3 in DNA: TGTGCCAGCAGTTTGGGCGGGAGGGCCCAAGAGACCCAGTACTTC. The encoded protein is CASSLGGRAQETQYF.

The chain couples TRBV12-3 or TRBV12-4 to TRBJ2-1; 8 positions agree with TRBD1. V trimming: 6 bases; J trimming: 0 bases; junction bases outside the gene matches: 19. The CDR3 is 20 residues long. The CDR3 here is CASSHDWTGILYISYNEQFF. The CDR3 DNA reads as TGTGCCAGCAGCCATGACTGGACAGGGATCCTCTATATCTCCTACAATGAGCAGTTCTTC.

The J gene is TRBJ2-7, the V gene TRBV28; 7 bases are a match to TRBD2. The CDR3 has 13 residues. Per germline, CDR1 MDHEN and CDR2 SYDVKM. The CDR3 is CGVVTSRSYEQYF. CDR3 sequence (DNA): TGTGGGGTGGTGACTAGCCGGTCCTACGAGCAGTACTTC.

This clonotype was seen only a few times. V is TRBV20-1 and J is TRBJ2-7, with 7 bases aligning to TRBD1. There are 13 residues in the CDR3. The germline CDR1 and CDR2 sequences are DFQATT and SNEGSKA (reference sequence). Trimming at V came to 8 bases and at J to 2 bases, leaving 9 bases not matched to a gene. CDR3 DNA: TGCAGTACCACCCACAGGGGTGCCTACGAGCAGTACTTC. Translation: CSTTHRGAYEQYF.

This sequence joins TRBV2 and TRBJ1-1; 7 bases map to TRBD1. J gave up 4 bases and V 4 bases, and 6 bases lay outside the gene matches. This CDR3 has 14 amino acids. Germline assignment: CDR1 SNHLY and CDR2 FYNNEI. CDR3: CASSVEGGVTEAFF. The CDR3 region has the DNA TGTGCCAGCAGTGTTGAAGGGGGCGTCACTGAAGCTTTCTTT.

In its sample, this clonotype was seen a few times. The chain carries TRBV6-5 and TRBJ2-6; D unresolved. CDR1 and CDR2 (germline): MNHEY, SVGAGI. The V and J ends lost 0 bases and 2 bases respectively, with 11 bases between them. The CDR3 has 17 residues. The CDR3 sequence is CASSYSLRSAGANVLTF. The CDR3 DNA reads TGTGCCAGCAGTTACTCGTTGCGGAGCGCTGGGGCCAACGTCCTGACTTTC.